A selection of T cell receptor beta chains follows, all from one sample in a study of cytomegalovirus exposure and HLA in healthy donors. The protocol was immunoSEQ multiplex PCR, while the TCRdb copy is restricted to in-frame clones and leaves out a portion. The table includes roughly 150,000 clones, approximately 81% detected once. Sequenced material: PBMCs. Every receptor here comes from a man younger than 45 in good health and CMV-seropositive. CDR3s include the opening cysteine and the closing phenylalanine or tryptophan. A D gene is named only where the DNA matches it firmly. Part of the rows lack a size; the others show once, few, many or a class for expanded clones.

d_gene: NA
v_gene: TRBV27
abundance: NA
j_gene: TRBJ2-1
CDR3nt: TGTGCCAGCAGTTTATACGAGGGCAGTTACGAGCAGTTCTTC
CDR3aa: CASSLYEGSYEQFF

d_gene: TRBD1
v_gene: TRBV29-1
abundance: NA
j_gene: TRBJ2-7
CDR3nt: TGCAGCGTGGGACAGGGGGCGTCCTACGAGCAGTACTTC
CDR3aa: CSVGQGASYEQYF

d_gene: NA
v_gene: TRBV19
abundance: NA
j_gene: TRBJ1-5
CDR3nt: TGTGCCAGTAGTAACAGGGAACCTCAGCCCCAGCATTTT
CDR3aa: CASSNREPQPQHF

d_gene: NA
v_gene: TRBV19
abundance: NA
j_gene: TRBJ2-3
CDR3nt: TGTGCCAGTGTTCACAGGGCTGGCACAGATACGCAGTATTTT
CDR3aa: CASVHRAGTDTQYF

d_gene: NA
v_gene: TRBV11-2
abundance: NA
j_gene: TRBJ2-6
CDR3nt: TGTGCCAGCAGCACAAAGGAACAGGGAAGTGCTGGGGCCAACGTCCTGACTTTC
CDR3aa: CASSTKEQGSAGANVLTF

d_gene: TRBD1
v_gene: TRBV5-5
abundance: NA
j_gene: TRBJ2-1
CDR3nt: TGTGCCAGCGGTCGGACAGGGAACCCCTACAATGAGCAGTTCTTC
CDR3aa: CASGRTGNPYNEQFF

d_gene: TRBD2
v_gene: TRBV18
abundance: NA
j_gene: TRBJ2-1
CDR3nt: TGTGCCAGCTCACCACCAACTAGCGGGGGCAATGAGCAGTTCTTC
CDR3aa: CASSPPTSGGNEQFF

d_gene: TRBD2
v_gene: TRBV5-1
abundance: few
j_gene: TRBJ2-7
CDR3nt: TGCGCCAGCAGCTGGACTAGCGGGACTACCTACGAGCAGTACTTC
CDR3aa: CASSWTSGTTYEQYF

d_gene: NA
v_gene: TRBV15
abundance: once
j_gene: TRBJ1-1
CDR3nt: TGTGCCACCAGCCCTTACCGGACAGCCAACACTGAAGCTTTCTTT
CDR3aa: CATSPYRTANTEAFF

d_gene: NA
v_gene: TRBV14
abundance: NA
j_gene: TRBJ2-7
CDR3nt: TGTGCCAGCAGCCTGAGGCAGTTCGGAGAGCAGTACTTC
CDR3aa: CASSLRQFGEQYF

d_gene: TRBD1
v_gene: TRBV11-2
abundance: NA
j_gene: TRBJ2-5
CDR3nt: TGTGCCAGCCGGAGACAGGGGTTAGCCTACCAAGAGACCCAGTACTTC
CDR3aa: CASRRQGLAYQETQYF

d_gene: NA
v_gene: TRBV27
abundance: few
j_gene: TRBJ1-1
CDR3nt: TGTGCAGGGGAAGGCACTGAAGCTTTCTTT
CDR3aa: CAGEGTEAFF

d_gene: TRBD2
v_gene: TRBV9
abundance: NA
j_gene: TRBJ2-1
CDR3nt: TGTGCCAGCAGCTCGGCGGGAGCCTTATACAATGAGCAGTTCTTC
CDR3aa: CASSSAGALYNEQFF

d_gene: TRBD1
v_gene: TRBV5-4
abundance: NA
j_gene: TRBJ2-7
CDR3nt: TGTGCCAGCAGCTTGGGAGGGACAGGGGTCCACGAGCAGTACTTC
CDR3aa: CASSLGGTGVHEQYF

d_gene: NA
v_gene: TRBV7-9
abundance: NA
j_gene: TRBJ2-5
CDR3nt: TGTGCCAGCAGCTTATCGGCAGCCTCGAGGTACCAAGAGACCCAGTACTTC
CDR3aa: CASSLSAASRYQETQYF

d_gene: TRBD1
v_gene: TRBV4-1
abundance: few
j_gene: TRBJ2-7
CDR3nt: TGCGCCAGCAGTCGCGGACAGGGCTCCTACGAGCAGTACTTC
CDR3aa: CASSRGQGSYEQYF

d_gene: TRBD1
v_gene: TRBV2
abundance: few
j_gene: TRBJ2-6
CDR3nt: TGTGCCAGCATCTTAGACAGGGCTGGGGCCAACGTCCTGACTTTC
CDR3aa: CASILDRAGANVLTF

d_gene: TRBD1
v_gene: TRBV2
abundance: NA
j_gene: TRBJ2-6
CDR3nt: TGTGCCAGCACTGTCCAGGGGGCAGGTGGGGCCAACGTCCTGACTTTC
CDR3aa: CASTVQGAGGANVLTF

d_gene: TRBD1
v_gene: TRBV19
abundance: NA
j_gene: TRBJ2-2
CDR3nt: TGTGCCAGTAGTCCTCGACAGGGTCCCGGGGAGCTGTTTTTT
CDR3aa: CASSPRQGPGELFF

d_gene: NA
v_gene: TRBV7-2
abundance: once
j_gene: TRBJ1-5
CDR3nt: TGTGCCAGCAGCTTAGGGAGTGATCAGCCCCAGCATTTT
CDR3aa: CASSLGSDQPQHF

d_gene: NA
v_gene: TRBV12-5
abundance: NA
j_gene: TRBJ1-1
CDR3nt: TGTGCTAGTGGTTTGGACGAGGAGGCTTTGAACACTGAAGCTTTCTTT
CDR3aa: CASGLDEEALNTEAFF

d_gene: TRBD1
v_gene: TRBV6-1
abundance: NA
j_gene: TRBJ2-4
CDR3nt: TGTGCCAGCAGTGACGGGGGACAGGGGGCAAACATTCAGTACTTC
CDR3aa: CASSDGGQGANIQYF

d_gene: NA
v_gene: TRBV6-5
abundance: NA
j_gene: TRBJ2-1
CDR3nt: TGTGCCAGCAGTTACCGGGGGATCTCCTACAATGAGCAGTTCTTC
CDR3aa: CASSYRGISYNEQFF

d_gene: NA
v_gene: TRBV14
abundance: NA
j_gene: TRBJ1-4
CDR3nt: TGTGCCAGCAGCCAAGAAAAAGAGGCGACTAATGAAAAACTGTTTTTT
CDR3aa: CASSQEKEATNEKLFF

d_gene: NA
v_gene: TRBV6-6
abundance: NA
j_gene: TRBJ2-5
CDR3nt: TGTGCCAGCAGTTATGGGGGAGGAGAGACCCAGTACTTC
CDR3aa: CASSYGGGETQYF

d_gene: NA
v_gene: TRBV25-1
abundance: NA
j_gene: TRBJ1-2
CDR3nt: TGTGCCAGCCGCGTCAAGGGGGATGGCTACACCTTC
CDR3aa: CASRVKGDGYTF

d_gene: TRBD2
v_gene: TRBV7-3
abundance: NA
j_gene: TRBJ2-1
CDR3nt: TGTGCCAGCAGCTTAAGCGGGAGGGTAAACAATGAGCAGTTCTTC
CDR3aa: CASSLSGRVNNEQFF

d_gene: NA
v_gene: TRBV7-2
abundance: NA
j_gene: TRBJ1-4
CDR3nt: TGTGCCAGCAGTAGGACAGCCAGTAATGAAAAACTGTTTTTT
CDR3aa: CASSRTASNEKLFF

d_gene: NA
v_gene: TRBV19
abundance: NA
j_gene: TRBJ1-5
CDR3nt: TGTGCCAGTAGTTTGGCGACAAGAAGCAATCAGCCCCAGCATTTT
CDR3aa: CASSLATRSNQPQHF

d_gene: NA
v_gene: TRBV7-2
abundance: NA
j_gene: TRBJ2-1
CDR3nt: TGTGCCAGCAGCTTAGCGGGAGTTCGGGAGCAGTTCTTC
CDR3aa: CASSLAGVREQFF

d_gene: TRBD1
v_gene: TRBV2
abundance: once
j_gene: TRBJ1-6
CDR3nt: TGTGCCAGCAGTCCCGACAGGGGGATCGCACCCCTCCACTTT
CDR3aa: CASSPDRGIAPLHF

d_gene: TRBD1
v_gene: TRBV9
abundance: NA
j_gene: TRBJ2-1
CDR3nt: TGTGCCAGCAGCTTGGACAGGGATACCTACAATGAGCAGTTCTTC
CDR3aa: CASSLDRDTYNEQFF

d_gene: NA
v_gene: TRBV6-5
abundance: NA
j_gene: TRBJ2-3
CDR3nt: TGTGCCAGCAGACGCACTCGGACAGATACGCAGTATTTT
CDR3aa: CASRRTRTDTQYF

d_gene: NA
v_gene: TRBV11-3
abundance: NA
j_gene: TRBJ2-1
CDR3nt: TGTGCCAGCAGCTTAGATCTATACAATGAGCAGTTCTTC
CDR3aa: CASSLDLYNEQFF

d_gene: TRBD1
v_gene: TRBV7-2
abundance: NA
j_gene: TRBJ2-2
CDR3nt: TGTGCCAGCAGCCGTAGGGGGCCAATGAGTGGGGAGCTGTTTTTT
CDR3aa: CASSRRGPMSGELFF

d_gene: NA
v_gene: TRBV23-1
abundance: NA
j_gene: TRBJ1-2
CDR3nt: TGCGCCAGCAGTCTTAGAGGACAGCCAAGGAGGCTCTATGGCTACACCTTC
CDR3aa: CASSLRGQPRRLYGYTF

d_gene: NA
v_gene: TRBV18
abundance: NA
j_gene: TRBJ2-1
CDR3nt: TGTGCCAGCTCACAAGGGGTTGGCTCCTACAATGAGCAGTTCTTC
CDR3aa: CASSQGVGSYNEQFF

d_gene: TRBD1
v_gene: TRBV7-8
abundance: few
j_gene: TRBJ2-7
CDR3nt: TGTGCCAGCAGCTTGACGAGGACAGGGGCGGGCGAGCAGTACTTC
CDR3aa: CASSLTRTGAGEQYF

d_gene: TRBD2
v_gene: TRBV11-3
abundance: NA
j_gene: TRBJ2-1
CDR3nt: TGTGCCAGCAGCCCCGCTAGCGGACTGAGAGATGAGCAGTTCTTC
CDR3aa: CASSPASGLRDEQFF

d_gene: NA
v_gene: TRBV19
abundance: few
j_gene: TRBJ1-4
CDR3nt: TGTGCCAGTAAGGGGAATTCCAGACCTAATGAAAAACTGTTTTTT
CDR3aa: CASKGNSRPNEKLFF

d_gene: NA
v_gene: TRBV6-6
abundance: NA
j_gene: TRBJ2-5
CDR3nt: TGTGCCAGCCGTCTGTCAGCGGAGACCCAGTACTTC
CDR3aa: CASRLSAETQYF

d_gene: TRBD1
v_gene: TRBV7-8
abundance: NA
j_gene: TRBJ2-5
CDR3nt: TGTGCCAGCAGCTTAGCAGGGACAGCGCAAGAGACCCAGTACTTC
CDR3aa: CASSLAGTAQETQYF

d_gene: TRBD2
v_gene: TRBV5-1
abundance: NA
j_gene: TRBJ2-1
CDR3nt: TGCGCCAGCAGCCTAACTCTAGCGGGTAGTGGCGTAAGTGAGCAGTTCTTC
CDR3aa: CASSLTLAGSGVSEQFF

d_gene: TRBD2
v_gene: TRBV7-8
abundance: NA
j_gene: TRBJ2-7
CDR3nt: TGTGCCAGCAGCCTGAATTTGGCGGGAGTGGACTACGAGCAGTACTTC
CDR3aa: CASSLNLAGVDYEQYF

d_gene: NA
v_gene: TRBV19
abundance: NA
j_gene: TRBJ1-2
CDR3nt: TGTGCCAGTAGGGACAGCTATGGCTACACCTTC
CDR3aa: CASRDSYGYTF

d_gene: NA
v_gene: TRBV4-1
abundance: once
j_gene: TRBJ2-7
CDR3nt: TGCGCCAGCAGCCAAGATCCGGGGTGGGAGCAGTACTTC
CDR3aa: CASSQDPGWEQYF

d_gene: TRBD1
v_gene: TRBV11-3
abundance: NA
j_gene: TRBJ1-1
CDR3nt: TGTGCCAGCAGCTCACAGGGGGCCGGTGAAGCTTTCTTT
CDR3aa: CASSSQGAGEAFF

d_gene: TRBD1
v_gene: TRBV5-1
abundance: NA
j_gene: TRBJ1-5
CDR3nt: TGCGCCAGCAGCTTAGGGACAGGGAGCCAGCCCCAGCATTTT
CDR3aa: CASSLGTGSQPQHF

d_gene: TRBD1
v_gene: TRBV18
abundance: NA
j_gene: TRBJ2-7
CDR3nt: TGTGCCAGCTCACCCGGGACAGGGGGTCTTTACGAGCAGTACTTC
CDR3aa: CASSPGTGGLYEQYF

d_gene: NA
v_gene: TRBV7-6
abundance: NA
j_gene: TRBJ2-2
CDR3nt: TGTGCCAGCAGCCCCCTGGGGCACGGCACCGGGGAGCTGTTTTTT
CDR3aa: CASSPLGHGTGELFF

d_gene: NA
v_gene: TRBV18
abundance: NA
j_gene: TRBJ2-3
CDR3nt: TGTGCCAGCTCACCCCCTACAGGGACAGATACGCAGTATTTT
CDR3aa: CASSPPTGTDTQYF

d_gene: TRBD2
v_gene: TRBV19
abundance: NA
j_gene: TRBJ2-1
CDR3nt: TGTGCCAGTACCCCGACGGGGGGAGCGAATGAGCAGTTCTTC
CDR3aa: CASTPTGGANEQFF

d_gene: NA
v_gene: TRBV5-1
abundance: NA
j_gene: TRBJ1-2
CDR3nt: TGCGCCAGCAGCTCCGTCCTGTCCGGGTCCGGGGATGGCTACACCTTC
CDR3aa: CASSSVLSGSGDGYTF

d_gene: TRBD2
v_gene: TRBV13
abundance: NA
j_gene: TRBJ2-2
CDR3nt: TGTGCCAGCAGCTCCTCAGGGACTAGCGGAGTCACCGGGGAGCTGTTTTTT
CDR3aa: CASSSSGTSGVTGELFF

d_gene: TRBD1
v_gene: TRBV19
abundance: once
j_gene: TRBJ2-1
CDR3nt: TGTGCCAGTACCAAACAGGGGGCGAAGACTCGCAATGAGCAGTTCTTC
CDR3aa: CASTKQGAKTRNEQFF

d_gene: TRBD2
v_gene: TRBV9
abundance: NA
j_gene: TRBJ2-1
CDR3nt: TGTGCCAGCAGCGTTAGCGGGACCTACAATGAGCAGTTCTTC
CDR3aa: CASSVSGTYNEQFF

d_gene: TRBD2
v_gene: TRBV18
abundance: NA
j_gene: TRBJ2-7
CDR3nt: TGTGCCAGCTCACCCGGGACTAGCGGGAGGGGATCCTACGAGCAGTACTTC
CDR3aa: CASSPGTSGRGSYEQYF